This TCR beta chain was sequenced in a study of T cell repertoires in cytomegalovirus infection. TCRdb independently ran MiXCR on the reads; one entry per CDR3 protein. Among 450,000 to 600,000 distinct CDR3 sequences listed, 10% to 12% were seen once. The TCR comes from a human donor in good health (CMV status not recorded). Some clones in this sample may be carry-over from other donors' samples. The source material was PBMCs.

DNA of the CDR3: TGTGCCAGCAGTTACAACTCTATACAGGGCCTAGGTAGCACAGATACGCAGTATTTT. Translation: CASSYNSIQGLGSTDTQYF. This chain connects TRBV6-2 or TRBV6-3 to TRBJ2-3, with a tentative D call TRBD1 (6 bases). The CDR3 is made up of 19 amino acids. CDR1 and CDR2 (germline): MNHEY, SVGEGT. Trimming left V 2 bases short and J 0 bases short, with 21 bases between.